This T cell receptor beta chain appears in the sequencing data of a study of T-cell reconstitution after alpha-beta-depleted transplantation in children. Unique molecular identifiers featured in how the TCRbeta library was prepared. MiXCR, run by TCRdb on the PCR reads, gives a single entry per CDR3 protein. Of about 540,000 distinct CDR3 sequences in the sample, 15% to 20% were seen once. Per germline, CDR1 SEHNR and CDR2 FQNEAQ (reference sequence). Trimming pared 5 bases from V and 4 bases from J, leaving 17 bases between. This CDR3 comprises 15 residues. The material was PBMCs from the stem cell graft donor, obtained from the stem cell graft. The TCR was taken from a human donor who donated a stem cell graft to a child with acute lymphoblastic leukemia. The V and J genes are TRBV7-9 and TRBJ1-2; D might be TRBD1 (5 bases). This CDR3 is CASSDIGSGAYGYTF. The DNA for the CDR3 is TGTGCCAGCAGCGATATAGGCTCCGGGGCCTATGGCTACACCTTC.